This TCR beta chain was documented in a study of vaccination and CD4 T cells after COVID-19. Study-level background: Median time from COVID diagnosis to post-COVID sampling was over 85 days (35 to 161).

Time point denoted: late sampling 161 to 241 days after vaccination in a few convalescent patients. With V trimmed by 5 bases and J by 7 bases, 8 bases remained unmatched. The CDR3 runs to 14 residues. Germline CDR1 DFQATT, CDR2 SNEGSKA (reference sequence). TCRdb reprocessed the PCR reads with MiXCR, giving one entry per CDR3 protein. The data show approximately 30,000 distinct CDR3 sequences, with 51% seen just once and around 5.5% held by the top ten. This clonotype has a handful of counts. The V and J genes are TRBV20-1 and TRBJ1-6; the match to TRBD1 covers 7 bases. Here the sequenced sample was CD4+ T cells from blood, taken about 7 months after SARS-CoV-2 vaccination. This clonotype originated in a human donor who had recovered from COVID-19. CDR3 region: CSALPGQLNSPLHF. CDR3 coding DNA: TGCAGTGCTCTCCCGGGACAGCTAAATTCACCCCTCCACTTT.